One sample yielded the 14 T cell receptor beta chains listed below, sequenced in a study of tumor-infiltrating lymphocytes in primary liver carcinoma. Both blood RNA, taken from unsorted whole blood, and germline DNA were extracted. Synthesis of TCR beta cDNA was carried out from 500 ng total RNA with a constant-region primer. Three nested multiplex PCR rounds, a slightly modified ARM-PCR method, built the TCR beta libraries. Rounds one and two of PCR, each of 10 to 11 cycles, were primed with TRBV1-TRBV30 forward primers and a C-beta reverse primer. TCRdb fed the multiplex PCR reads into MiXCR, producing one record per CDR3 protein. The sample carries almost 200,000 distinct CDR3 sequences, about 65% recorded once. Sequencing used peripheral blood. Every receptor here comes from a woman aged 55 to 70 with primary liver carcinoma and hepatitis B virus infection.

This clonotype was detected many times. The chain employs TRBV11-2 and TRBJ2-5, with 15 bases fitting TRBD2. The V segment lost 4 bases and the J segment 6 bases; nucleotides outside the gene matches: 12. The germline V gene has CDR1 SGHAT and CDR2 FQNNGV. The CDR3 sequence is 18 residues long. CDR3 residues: CASSSRTSGREGQKTQYF. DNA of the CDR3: TGTGCCAGCAGCTCCCGGACTAGCGGGAGGGAGGGGCAGAAGACCCAGTACTTC.

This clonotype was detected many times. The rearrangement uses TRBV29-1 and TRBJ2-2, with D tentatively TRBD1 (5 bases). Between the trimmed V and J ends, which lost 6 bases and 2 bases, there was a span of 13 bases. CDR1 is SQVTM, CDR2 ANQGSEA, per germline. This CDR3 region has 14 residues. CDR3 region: CSVGSRVNTGELFF. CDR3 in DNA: TGCAGCGTCGGATCCAGGGTTAACACCGGGGAGCTGTTTTTT.

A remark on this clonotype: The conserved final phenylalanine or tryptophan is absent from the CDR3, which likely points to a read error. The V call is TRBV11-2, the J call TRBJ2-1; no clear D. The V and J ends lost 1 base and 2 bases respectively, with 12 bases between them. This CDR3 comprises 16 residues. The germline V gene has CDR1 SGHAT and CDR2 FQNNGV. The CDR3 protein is CASSLVMVDPYNEQFI. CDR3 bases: TGTGCCAGCAGCTTAGTTATGGTAGACCCCTACAATGAGCAGTTCATC.

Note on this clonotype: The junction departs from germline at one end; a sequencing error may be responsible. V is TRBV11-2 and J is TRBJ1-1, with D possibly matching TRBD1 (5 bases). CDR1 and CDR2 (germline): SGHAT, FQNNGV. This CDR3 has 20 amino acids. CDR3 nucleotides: TGTGTCAGCAGCCCACGTCAGCACGGACACCTTCGCTATTGGGGCTATGAAGCTTTCTTT. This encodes CVSSPRQHGHLRYWGYEAFF. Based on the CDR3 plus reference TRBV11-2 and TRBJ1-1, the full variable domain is EAGVAQSPRYKIIEKRQSVAFWCNPISGHATLYWYQQILGQGPKLLIQFQNNGVVDDSQLPKDRFSAERLKGVDSTLKIQPAKLEDSAVYLCVSSPRQHGHLRYWGYEAFFGQGTRLTVV.

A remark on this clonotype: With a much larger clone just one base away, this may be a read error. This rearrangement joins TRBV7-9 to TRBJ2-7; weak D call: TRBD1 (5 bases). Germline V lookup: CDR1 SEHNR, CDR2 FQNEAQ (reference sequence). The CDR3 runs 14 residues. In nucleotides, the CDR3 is TGTGCCAACAGCTTAGCAGGGTCGAGGAACGAGCAGTACTTC. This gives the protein CANSLAGSRNEQYF.

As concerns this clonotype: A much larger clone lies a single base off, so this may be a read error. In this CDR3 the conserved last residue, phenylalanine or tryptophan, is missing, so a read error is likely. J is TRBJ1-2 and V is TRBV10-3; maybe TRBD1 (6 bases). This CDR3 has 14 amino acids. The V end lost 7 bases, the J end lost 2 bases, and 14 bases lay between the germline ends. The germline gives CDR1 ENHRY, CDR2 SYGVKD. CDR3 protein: CAITRGQGNYGYTL. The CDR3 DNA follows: TGTGCCATCACTCGGGGGCAGGGGAACTATGGCTACACCCTC.

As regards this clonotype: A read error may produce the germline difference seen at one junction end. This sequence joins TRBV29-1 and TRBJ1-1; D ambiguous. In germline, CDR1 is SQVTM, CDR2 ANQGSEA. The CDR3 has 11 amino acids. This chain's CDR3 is CGVSRGVEAFF. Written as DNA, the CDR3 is TGCGGCGTGTCACGAGGAGTCGAAGCTTTCTTT.

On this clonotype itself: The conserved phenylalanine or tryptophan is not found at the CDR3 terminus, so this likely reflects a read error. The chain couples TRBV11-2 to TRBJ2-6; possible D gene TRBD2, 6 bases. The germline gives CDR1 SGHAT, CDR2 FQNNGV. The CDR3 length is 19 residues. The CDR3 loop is CSSSLASVGGRSGANVLTS. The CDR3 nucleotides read TGTAGCAGCAGCTTAGCATCGGTTGGAGGGCGCTCTGGGGCCAACGTCCTGACTTCC.

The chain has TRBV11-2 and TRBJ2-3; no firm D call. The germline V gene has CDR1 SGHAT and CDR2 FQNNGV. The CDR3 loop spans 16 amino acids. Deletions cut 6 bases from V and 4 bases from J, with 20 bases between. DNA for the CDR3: TGTGCCAGCAGTCAGAGACTGGCGGAAGTGGCAGATACGCAGTATTTT. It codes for CASSQRLAEVADTQYF.

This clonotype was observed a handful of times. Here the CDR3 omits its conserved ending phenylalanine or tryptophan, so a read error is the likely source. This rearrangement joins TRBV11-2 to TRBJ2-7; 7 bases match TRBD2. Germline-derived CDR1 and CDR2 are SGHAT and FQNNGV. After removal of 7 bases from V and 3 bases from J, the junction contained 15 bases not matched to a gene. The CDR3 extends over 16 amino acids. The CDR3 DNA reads TGTGCCAGCATCCCCCTTAGGCGGGAGACTCTCTACGAGCAGTACCTC. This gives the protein CASIPLRRETLYEQYL.

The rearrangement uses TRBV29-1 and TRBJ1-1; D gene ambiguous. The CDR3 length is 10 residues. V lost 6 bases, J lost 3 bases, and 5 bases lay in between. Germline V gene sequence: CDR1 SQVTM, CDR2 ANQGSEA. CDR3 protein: CSVQDTEAFF. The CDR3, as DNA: TGCAGCGTCCAAGACACTGAAGCTTTCTTT.

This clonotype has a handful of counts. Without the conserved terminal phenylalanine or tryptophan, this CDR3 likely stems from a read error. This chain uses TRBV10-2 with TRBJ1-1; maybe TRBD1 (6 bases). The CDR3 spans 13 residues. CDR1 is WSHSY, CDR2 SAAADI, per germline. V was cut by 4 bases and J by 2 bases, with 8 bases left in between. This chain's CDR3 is CASSGTANTEAFL. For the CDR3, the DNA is TGCGCCAGCAGTGGGACAGCCAACACTGAAGCTTTCCTT.

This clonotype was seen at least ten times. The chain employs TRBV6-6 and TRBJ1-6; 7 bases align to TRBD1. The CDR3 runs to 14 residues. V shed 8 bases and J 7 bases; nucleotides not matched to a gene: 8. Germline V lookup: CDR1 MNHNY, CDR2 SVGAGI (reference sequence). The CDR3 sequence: CASDPDRSNSPLHF. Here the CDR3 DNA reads TGTGCCAGCGACCCGGACAGGAGCAATTCACCCCTCCACTTT.

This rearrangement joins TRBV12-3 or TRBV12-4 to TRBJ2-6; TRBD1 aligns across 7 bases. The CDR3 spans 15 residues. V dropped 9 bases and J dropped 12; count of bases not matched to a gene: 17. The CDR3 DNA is TGTGCCAGGAGTCGACGACAGGGTGGGATCAGCGTCCTGACTTTC. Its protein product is CARSRRQGGISVLTF.